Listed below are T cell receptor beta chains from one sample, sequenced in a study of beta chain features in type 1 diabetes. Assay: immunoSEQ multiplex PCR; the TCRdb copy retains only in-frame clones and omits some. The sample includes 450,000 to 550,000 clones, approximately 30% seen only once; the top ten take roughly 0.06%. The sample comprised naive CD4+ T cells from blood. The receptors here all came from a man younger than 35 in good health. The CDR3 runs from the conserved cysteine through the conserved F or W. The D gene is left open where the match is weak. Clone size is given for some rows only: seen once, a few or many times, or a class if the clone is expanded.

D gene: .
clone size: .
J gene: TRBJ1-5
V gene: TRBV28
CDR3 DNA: TGTGCCAGCAGTCCCAGGCTGCAATTGCAGCCCCAGCATTTT
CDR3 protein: CASSPRLQLQPQHF

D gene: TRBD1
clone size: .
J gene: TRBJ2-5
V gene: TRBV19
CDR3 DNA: TGTGCCAGTAAGGGCACAGGGGGCCAAGAGACCCAGTACTTC
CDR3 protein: CASKGTGGQETQYF

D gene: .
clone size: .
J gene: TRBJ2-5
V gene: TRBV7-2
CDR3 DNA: TGTGCCAGCAGCCACAGGGTTCGAGAGACCCAGTACTTC
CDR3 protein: CASSHRVRETQYF

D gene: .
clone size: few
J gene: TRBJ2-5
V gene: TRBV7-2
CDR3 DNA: TGTGCCAGCAGCTTAGTCCTCCTCCAAGAGACCCAGTACTTC
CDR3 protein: CASSLVLLQETQYF

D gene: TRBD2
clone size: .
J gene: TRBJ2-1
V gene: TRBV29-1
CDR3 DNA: TGCAGCGTTGCCGGGACTAGCGGGAGGGCCTGGAACAATGAGCAGTTCTTC
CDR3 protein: CSVAGTSGRAWNNEQFF

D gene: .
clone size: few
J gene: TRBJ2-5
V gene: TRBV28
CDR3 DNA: TGTGCCAGCAGTTGGACGACGGTGTACCAAGAGACCCAGTACTTC
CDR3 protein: CASSWTTVYQETQYF

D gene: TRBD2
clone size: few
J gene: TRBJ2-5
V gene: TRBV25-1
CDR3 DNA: TGTGCCAGCAGTGAATCGGGGGGGGCAGAGACCCAGTACTTC
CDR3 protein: CASSESGGAETQYF

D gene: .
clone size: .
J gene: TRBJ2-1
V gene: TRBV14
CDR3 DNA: TGTGCCAGCAGCCCAAGATATGGGGCTTCAAGCTCCTACAATGAGCAGTTCTTC
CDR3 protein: CASSPRYGASSSYNEQFF

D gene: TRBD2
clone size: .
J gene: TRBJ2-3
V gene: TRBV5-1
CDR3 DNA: TGCGCCAGCAGCGACTCCGTCTATAGTCCGGGAGGTACGCAGTATTTT
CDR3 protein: CASSDSVYSPGGTQYF

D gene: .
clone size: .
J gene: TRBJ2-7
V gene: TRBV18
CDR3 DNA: TGTGCCAGCTCACCACCGGGTCTCTCCTACGAGCAGTACTTC
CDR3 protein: CASSPPGLSYEQYF

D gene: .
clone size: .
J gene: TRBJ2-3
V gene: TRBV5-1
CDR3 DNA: TGCGCCAGCAGCTTGGGACTAGTCTCACCAGATACGCAGTATTTT
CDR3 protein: CASSLGLVSPDTQYF

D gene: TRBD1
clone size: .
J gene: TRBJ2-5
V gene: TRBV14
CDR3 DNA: TGTGCCAGCAGCCCTTGGACAGGGTCGGAGACCCAGTACTTC
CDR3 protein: CASSPWTGSETQYF

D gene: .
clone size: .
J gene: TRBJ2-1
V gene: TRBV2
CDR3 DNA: TGTGCCAGCAGTACAAACCGAGGGTCGGGCAATGAGCAGTTCTTC
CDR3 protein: CASSTNRGSGNEQFF

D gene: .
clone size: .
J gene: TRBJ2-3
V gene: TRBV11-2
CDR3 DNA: TGTGCCAGCAGAAGATACACAGATACGCAGTATTTT
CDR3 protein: CASRRYTDTQYF

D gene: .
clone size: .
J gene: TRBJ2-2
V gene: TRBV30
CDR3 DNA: TGTGCCTGGAGTTCCCTAGAGGCCGGGGAGCTGTTTTTT
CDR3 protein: CAWSSLEAGELFF

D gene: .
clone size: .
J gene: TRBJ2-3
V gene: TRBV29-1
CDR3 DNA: TGCACCGCCCGGGCGTCTAGCACAGATACGCAGTATTTT
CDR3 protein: CTARASSTDTQYF

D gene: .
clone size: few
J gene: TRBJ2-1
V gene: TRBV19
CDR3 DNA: TGTGCCAGTAGTATAGAGGCGGGAAGGAATGAGCAGTTCTTC
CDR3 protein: CASSIEAGRNEQFF

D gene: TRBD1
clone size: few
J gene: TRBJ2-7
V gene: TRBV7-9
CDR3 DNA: TGTGCCAGCAGCTTAGAGGGGACAGGGGCTCACGAGCAGTACTTC
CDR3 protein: CASSLEGTGAHEQYF

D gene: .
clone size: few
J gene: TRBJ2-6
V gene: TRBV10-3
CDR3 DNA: TGTGCCATCAGTGGACAGGAAGTCTCTGGGGCCAACGTCCTGACTTTC
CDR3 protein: CAISGQEVSGANVLTF

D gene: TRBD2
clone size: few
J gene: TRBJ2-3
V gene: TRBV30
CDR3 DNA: TGTGGGGCTAGCGGATTCGGGCCGACAGATACGCAGTATTTT
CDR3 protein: CGASGFGPTDTQYF

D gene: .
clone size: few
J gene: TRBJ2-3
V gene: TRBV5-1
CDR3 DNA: TGCGCCAGCAGCTTGGGCGGGCCTAGCACAGATACGCAGTATTTT
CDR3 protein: CASSLGGPSTDTQYF

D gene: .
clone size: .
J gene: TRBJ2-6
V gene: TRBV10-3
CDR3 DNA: TGTGCCATCAGTGAGAGGCCCTTGGCTGGGGCCAACGTCCTGACTTTC
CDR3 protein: CAISERPLAGANVLTF

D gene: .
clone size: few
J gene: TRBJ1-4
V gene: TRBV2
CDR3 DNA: TGTGCCAGCAGTGTCTACGGACAGAGTAATGAAAAACTGTTTTTT
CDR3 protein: CASSVYGQSNEKLFF

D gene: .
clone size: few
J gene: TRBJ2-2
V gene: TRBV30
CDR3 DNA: TGTGCCTGGAAAAAGGAGTGGGGATTGAACACCGGGGAGCTGTTTTTT
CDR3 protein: CAWKKEWGLNTGELFF

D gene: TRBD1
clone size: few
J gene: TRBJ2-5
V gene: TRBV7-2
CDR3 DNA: TGTGCCAGCAGCTCCGGGACAGGGGGCGCGTTAAAAGAGACCCAGTACTTC
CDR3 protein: CASSSGTGGALKETQYF

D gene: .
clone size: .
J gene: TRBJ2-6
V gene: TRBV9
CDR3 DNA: TGTGCCAGCAGCGTAGTCGGGCCTGGGGCCAACGTCCTGACTTTC
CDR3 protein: CASSVVGPGANVLTF

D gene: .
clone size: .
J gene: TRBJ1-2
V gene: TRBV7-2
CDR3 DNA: TGTGCCAGCAGCACTTGGGGACATCTCTCCAATGGCTACACCTTC
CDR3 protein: CASSTWGHLSNGYTF

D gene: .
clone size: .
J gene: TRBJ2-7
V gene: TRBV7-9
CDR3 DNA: TGTGCCAGCAGCTTATCGGGAAGAGTCGACGAGCAGTACTTC
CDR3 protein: CASSLSGRVDEQYF

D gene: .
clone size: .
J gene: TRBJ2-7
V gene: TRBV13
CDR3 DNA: TGTGCCAGCAGCTTATCGTGGGCAGGGGTTGGAAGGGAGCAGTACTTC
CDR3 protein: CASSLSWAGVGREQYF

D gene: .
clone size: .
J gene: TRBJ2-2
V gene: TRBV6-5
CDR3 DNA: TGTGCCAGCAGTCGACTCACCGGGGAGCTGTTTTTT
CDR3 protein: CASSRLTGELFF

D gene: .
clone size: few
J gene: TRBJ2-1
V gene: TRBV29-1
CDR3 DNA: TGCAGCGTTGGAGCGGATTACTACAATGAGCAGTTCTTC
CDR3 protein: CSVGADYYNEQFF

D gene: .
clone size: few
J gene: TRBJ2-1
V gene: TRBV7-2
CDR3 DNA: TGTGCCAGCAGCTACAACCTAGCCGTTCGCTCCTACAATGAGCAGTTCTTC
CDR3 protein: CASSYNLAVRSYNEQFF

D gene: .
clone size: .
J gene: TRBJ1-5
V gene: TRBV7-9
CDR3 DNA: TGTGCCAGCAGCTTAGGACCAGGGGAGATTAGCAATCAGCCCCAGCATTTT
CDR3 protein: CASSLGPGEISNQPQHF

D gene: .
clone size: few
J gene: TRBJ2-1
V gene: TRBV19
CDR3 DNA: TGTGCCAGTAGTTACTCGGGGTTCGAGCAGTTCTTC
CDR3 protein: CASSYSGFEQFF

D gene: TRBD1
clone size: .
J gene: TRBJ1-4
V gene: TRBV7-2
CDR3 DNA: TGTGCCAGCAGCCCACTAACCGGGGCCCAGGGGGGTGAAAAACTGTTTTTT
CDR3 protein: CASSPLTGAQGGEKLFF

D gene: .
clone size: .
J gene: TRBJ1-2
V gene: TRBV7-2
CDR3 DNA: TGTGCCAGCAGCTTAGATGGCAGGGGCTACACCTTC
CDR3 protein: CASSLDGRGYTF

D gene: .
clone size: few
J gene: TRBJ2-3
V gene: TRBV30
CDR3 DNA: TGTGCCTGGAGTGTGGGATCCGGATTCGGCACAGATACGCAGTATTTT
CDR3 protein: CAWSVGSGFGTDTQYF

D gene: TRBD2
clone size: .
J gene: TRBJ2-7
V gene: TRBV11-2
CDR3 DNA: TGTGCCAGCAGTACTCAGCGGGGTTTCTACGAGCAGTACTTC
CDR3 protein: CASSTQRGFYEQYF

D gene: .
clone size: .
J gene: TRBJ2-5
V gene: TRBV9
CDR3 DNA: TGTGCCAGCAGCGTAGACGCCGGGTGGGGAGAGACCCAGTACTTC
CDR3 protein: CASSVDAGWGETQYF

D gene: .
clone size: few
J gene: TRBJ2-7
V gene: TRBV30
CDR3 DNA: TGTGCCTGGAGTGAGCCTAGTTACGAGCAGTACTTC
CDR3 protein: CAWSEPSYEQYF

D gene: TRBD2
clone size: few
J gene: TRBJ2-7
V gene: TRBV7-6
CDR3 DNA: TGTGCCAGCAGCTTAGTGGCTAGCGGGAGGGATTACGAGCAGTACTTC
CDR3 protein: CASSLVASGRDYEQYF